The 10 T cell receptor beta chains below all came from one sample that was sequenced in a study of patients and donors after allogeneic stem cell transplantation. TCRdb reprocessed the RT-PCR reads with MiXCR, giving one entry per CDR3 protein. The sample carries fewer than 500,000 distinct CDR3 sequences, 15% to 20% recorded once. Sequences were obtained from blood, either unsorted or a sorted T cell fraction (not recorded which). These TCRs come from a human donor who was either an allogeneic HSCT recipient or a stem cell or donor lymphocyte infusion donor (not recorded which). It is not recorded whose cells these are; they may come from a transplant donor.

CDR3 region: CASSLGSPRGTDTQYF. In DNA, the CDR3 is TGTGCCAGCAGCTTAGGATCTCCCCGGGGCACAGATACGCAGTATTTT. The V gene is TRBV7-2, the J gene TRBJ2-3; D is unresolved. The CDR3 is 16 amino acids. With 1 base removed from V and 1 base from J, the gap between germline ends came to 12 bases. Looked up from germline, CDR1 is SGHTA and CDR2 is FQGNSA. Together with reference TRBV7-2 and TRBJ2-3, the CDR3 gives the full variable domain: GAGVSQSPSNKVTEKGKDVELRCDPISGHTALYWYRQSLGQGLEFLIYFQGNSAPDKSGLPSDRFSAERTGGSVSTLTIQRTQQEDSAVYLCASSLGSPRGTDTQYFGPGTRLTVL.

The V call is TRBV9, the J call TRBJ2-3; D might be TRBD1 (5 bases). From germline, CDR1 is SGDLS and CDR2 YYNGEE. The CDR3 length is 12 residues. V lost 4 bases and J lost 8, with 11 bases in between. The CDR3 coding sequence is TGTGCCAGCAGCTACAGGATGGGTACGCAGTATTTT. Residues: CASSYRMGTQYF.

This clonotype occurred many times. This sequence joins TRBV7-9 and TRBJ2-5, with D maybe TRBD1 (6 bases). The CDR3 contains 14 residues. Trimming shortened V by 6 bases and J by 2 bases, and 13 bases separated the two germline ends. The germline V gene encodes CDR1 SEHNR and CDR2 FQNEAQ (reference sequence). DNA for the CDR3: TGTGCCAGCAGTGAAACAGGGAATCAAGAGACCCAGTACTTC. Translating it yields CASSETGNQETQYF.

This clonotype was observed a handful of times. The chain employs TRBV5-1 and TRBJ1-2, with D possibly matching TRBD1 (5 bases). The CDR3 is 15 residues long. The V end lost 2 bases, the J end lost 4 bases, and 15 bases lay between the germline ends. CDR1 is SGHRS, CDR2 YFSETQ, per germline. For the CDR3, the DNA is TGCGCCAGCAGCTTAGGGGTCGGGGTTCGCTATGGCTACACCTTC. The encoded protein is CASSLGVGVRYGYTF.

This chain uses TRBV12-3 or TRBV12-4 with TRBJ1-2, with D perhaps TRBD1 (6 bases). The CDR3 loop spans 13 amino acids. V was trimmed by 5 bases and J by 8 bases, leaving 15 bases between them. CDR3: CASSTTGWGGYTF. The CDR3 region has the DNA TGTGCCAGCAGTACTACAGGGTGGGGGGGCTACACCTTC.

This sequence joins TRBV20-1 and TRBJ2-1; 8 nucleotides line up with TRBD1. This CDR3 comprises 13 residues. The germline CDR1 and CDR2 sequences are DFQATT and SNEGSKA (reference sequence). V was pared by 8 bases and J by 6 bases, with 9 bases of the junction left unmatched. This CDR3 is CSYQGAISNEQFF. DNA for the CDR3: TGCAGTTACCAGGGGGCAATTAGCAATGAGCAGTTCTTC.

V gene TRBV7-2 combines with J gene TRBJ2-7, with D possibly being TRBD1 (6 bases). V was shortened by 0 bases and J by 2 bases, with 11 bases between the two germline ends. Germline V lookup: CDR1 SGHTA, CDR2 FQGNSA. The CDR3 runs to 15 residues. Here the CDR3 reads CASSLAWGPAYEQYF. CDR3 in DNA: TGTGCCAGCAGCTTAGCTTGGGGGCCAGCCTACGAGCAGTACTTC.

The gene calls are TRBV13 and TRBJ2-7, with D hard to call. The length of the CDR3 is 13 residues. In germline, CDR1 is PRHDT, CDR2 FYEKMQ (reference sequence). V was clipped by 2 bases and J by 4 bases, with 9 bases between them. CDR3 nucleotides: TGTGCCAGCAGCTTATTCAGTGGGTACGAGCAGTACTTC. Translation gives CASSLFSGYEQYF.

The CDR3 region is CASSFGQGGLEQYF. Here the CDR3 DNA reads TGCGCCAGCAGCTTCGGACAGGGTGGCCTCGAGCAGTACTTC. The J gene is TRBJ2-7, the V gene TRBV5-1; 8 bases align to TRBD1. From germline, CDR1 is SGHRS and CDR2 YFSETQ. V trimming: 2 bases; J trimming: 6 bases; junction bases outside the gene matches: 7. This CDR3 contains 14 residues. Filled out from reference TRBV5-1 and TRBJ2-7, the complete variable domain reads KAGVTQTPRYLIKTRGQQVTLSCSPISGHRSVSWYQQTPGQGLQFLFEYFSETQRNKGNFPGRFSGRQFSNSRSEMNVSTLELGDSALYLCASSFGQGGLEQYFGPGTRLTVT.

This chain joins TRBV20-1 and TRBJ2-7; 7 nucleotides match TRBD1. V shed 5 bases, J shed 1 base, and the junction held 5 bases outside the gene matches. Germline V gene lookup returns CDR1 DFQATT and CDR2 SNEGSKA (reference sequence). This CDR3 is 13 amino acids long. CDR3 protein: CSAPPGQSYEQYF. CDR3 nucleotides: TGCAGTGCTCCTCCGGGACAGTCCTACGAGCAGTACTTC.